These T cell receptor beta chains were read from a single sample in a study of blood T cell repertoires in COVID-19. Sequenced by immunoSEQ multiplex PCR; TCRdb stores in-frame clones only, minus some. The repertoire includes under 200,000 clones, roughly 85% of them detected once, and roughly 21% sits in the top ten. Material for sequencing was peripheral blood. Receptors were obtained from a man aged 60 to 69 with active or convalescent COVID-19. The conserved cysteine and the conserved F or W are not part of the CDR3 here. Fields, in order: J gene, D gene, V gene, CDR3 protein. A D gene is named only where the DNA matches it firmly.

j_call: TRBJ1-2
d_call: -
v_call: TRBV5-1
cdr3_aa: ASSLQGDFDYGYT

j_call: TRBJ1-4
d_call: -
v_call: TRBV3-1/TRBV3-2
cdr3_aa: ASSRHRGEKLF

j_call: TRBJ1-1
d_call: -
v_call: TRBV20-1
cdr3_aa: SANREGEAF

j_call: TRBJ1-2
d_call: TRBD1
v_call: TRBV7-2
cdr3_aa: ASSLQGALSYGYT

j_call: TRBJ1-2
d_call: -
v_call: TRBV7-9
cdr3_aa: ASSLDGLMYGYT

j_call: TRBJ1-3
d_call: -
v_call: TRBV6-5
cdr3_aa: ASRKTEYSGNTIY

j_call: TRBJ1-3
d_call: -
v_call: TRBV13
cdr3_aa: ASSLFGSPSAGNTIY

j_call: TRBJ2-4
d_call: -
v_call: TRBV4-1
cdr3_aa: ASSQERGLAKNIQY

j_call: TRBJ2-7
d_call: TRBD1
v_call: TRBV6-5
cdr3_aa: ASSPRQGAHEQY

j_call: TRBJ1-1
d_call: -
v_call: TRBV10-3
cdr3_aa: AISEQGLAEAF

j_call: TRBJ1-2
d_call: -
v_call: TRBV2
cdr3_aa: ASSEVQGYIGYT

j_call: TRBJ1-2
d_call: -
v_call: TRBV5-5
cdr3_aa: ASSLDTGRGFGYT

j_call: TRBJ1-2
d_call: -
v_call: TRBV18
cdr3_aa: ASSPPGANFYGYT

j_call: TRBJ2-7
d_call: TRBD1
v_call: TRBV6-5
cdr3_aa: ACHLSGTAYEQY

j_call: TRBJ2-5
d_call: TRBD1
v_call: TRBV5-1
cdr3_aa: ASSLGTGAWEETQY

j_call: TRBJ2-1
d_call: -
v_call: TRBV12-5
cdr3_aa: ASGLVILARMNEQF

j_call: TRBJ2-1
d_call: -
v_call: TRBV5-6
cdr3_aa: ASSFGGLLYNEQF

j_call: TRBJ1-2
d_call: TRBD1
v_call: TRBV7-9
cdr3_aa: ASSKQYPPTGVSSGGYT

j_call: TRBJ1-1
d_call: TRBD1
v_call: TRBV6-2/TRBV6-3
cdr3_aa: ASSSFRGDNEAF

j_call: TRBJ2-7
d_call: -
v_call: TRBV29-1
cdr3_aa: SVELRAYEQY

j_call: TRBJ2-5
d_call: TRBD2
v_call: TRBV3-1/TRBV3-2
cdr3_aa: ASSPYAGVIETQY

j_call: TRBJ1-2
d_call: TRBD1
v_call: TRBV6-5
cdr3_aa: ASSLGQLKWAGGYT

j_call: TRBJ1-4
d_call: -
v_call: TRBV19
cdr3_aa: ASSLQGREKLF

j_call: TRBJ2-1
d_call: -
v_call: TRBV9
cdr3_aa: ASSPPGFGAYNEQF

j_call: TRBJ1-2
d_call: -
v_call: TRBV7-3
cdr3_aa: ASSLNPGEGGYT

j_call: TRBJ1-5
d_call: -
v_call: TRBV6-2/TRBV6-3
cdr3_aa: ASSYDPERNQPQH

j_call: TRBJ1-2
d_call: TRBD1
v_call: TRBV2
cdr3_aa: ASSEGGQNYGYT

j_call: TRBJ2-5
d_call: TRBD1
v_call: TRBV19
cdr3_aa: ASSMGQGVETQY

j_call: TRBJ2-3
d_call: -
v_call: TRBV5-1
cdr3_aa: ASSLTGLLPDTQY

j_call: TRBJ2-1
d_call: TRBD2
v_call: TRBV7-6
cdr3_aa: ASSLPSGGNEQF

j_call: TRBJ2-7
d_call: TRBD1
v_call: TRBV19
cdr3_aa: ASSNGQGTPYEQY

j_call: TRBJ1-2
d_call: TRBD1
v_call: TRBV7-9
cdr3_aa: ASSPTGVAGYT

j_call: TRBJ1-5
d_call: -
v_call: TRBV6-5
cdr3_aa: ASDKAQGSNQPQH

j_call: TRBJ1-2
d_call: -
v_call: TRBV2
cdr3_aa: ASSDGRIYGYT

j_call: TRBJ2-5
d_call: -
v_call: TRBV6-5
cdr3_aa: ASSFAGGRETQY

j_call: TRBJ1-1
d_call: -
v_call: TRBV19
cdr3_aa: ASSIGQSNTEAF

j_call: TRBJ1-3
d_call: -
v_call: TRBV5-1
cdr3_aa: ASSLGDTSGNTIY

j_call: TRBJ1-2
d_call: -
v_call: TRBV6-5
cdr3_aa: ASRPGRSGKGYT

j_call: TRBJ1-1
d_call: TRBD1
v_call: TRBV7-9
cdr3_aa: ASSLAQGETEAF

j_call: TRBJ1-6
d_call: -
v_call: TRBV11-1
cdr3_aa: ASSPTDYNSPLH

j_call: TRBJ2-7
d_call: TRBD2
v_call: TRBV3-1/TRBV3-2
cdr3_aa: ASSRPLAGASYEQY

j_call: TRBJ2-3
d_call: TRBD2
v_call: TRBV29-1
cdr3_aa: SVARTSDLLRSDTQY